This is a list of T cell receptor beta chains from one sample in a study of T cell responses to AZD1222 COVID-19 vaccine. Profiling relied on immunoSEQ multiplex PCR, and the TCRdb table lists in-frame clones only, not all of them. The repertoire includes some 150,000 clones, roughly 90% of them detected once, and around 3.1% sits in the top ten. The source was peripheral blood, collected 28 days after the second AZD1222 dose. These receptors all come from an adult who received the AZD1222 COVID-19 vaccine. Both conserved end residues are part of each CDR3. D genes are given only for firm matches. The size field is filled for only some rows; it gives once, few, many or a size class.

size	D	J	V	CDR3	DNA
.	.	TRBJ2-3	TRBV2	CASSTPGISTDTQYF	TGTGCCAGCAGCACCCCGGGGATAAGCACAGATACGCAGTATTTT
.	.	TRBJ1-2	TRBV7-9	CASSAGQTYYGYTF	TGTGCCAGCAGCGCCGGACAGACCTACTATGGCTACACCTTC
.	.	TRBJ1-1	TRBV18	CASSPSTVNTEAFF	TGTGCCAGCTCACCCTCGACAGTGAACACTGAAGCTTTCTTT
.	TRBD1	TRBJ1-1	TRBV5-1	CASSSIGGQGGRNTEAFF	TGCGCCAGCAGCTCAATTGGCGGACAGGGGGGTAGGAACACTGAAGCTTTCTTT
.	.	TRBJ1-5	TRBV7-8	CASSLGIFSNQPQHF	TGTGCCAGCAGCTTAGGAATTTTTAGCAATCAGCCCCAGCATTTT
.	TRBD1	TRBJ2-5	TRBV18	CASSPAGTEETQYF	TGTGCCAGCTCACCGGCCGGGACAGAAGAGACCCAGTACTTC
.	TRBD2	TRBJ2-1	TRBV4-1	CASSQVSGLAVNEQFF	TGCGCCAGCAGCCAAGTTTCGGGACTAGCCGTCAATGAGCAGTTCTTC
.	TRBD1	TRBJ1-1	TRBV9	CASSVPRDRGMNTEAFF	TGTGCCAGCAGCGTACCCCGGGACAGGGGCATGAACACTGAAGCTTTCTTT
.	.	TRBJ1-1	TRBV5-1	CASSLLASGGTEAFF	TGCGCCAGCAGCTTGCTGGCATCGGGGGGCACTGAAGCTTTCTTT
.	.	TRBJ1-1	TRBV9	CASSVVQGRTTEAFF	TGTGCCAGCAGCGTAGTTCAGGGTCGCACCACTGAAGCTTTCTTT
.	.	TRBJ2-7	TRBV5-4	CASSGSGGEEGAQYF	TGTGCCAGCAGCGGGTCCGGGGGAGAGGAAGGGGCGCAGTACTTC
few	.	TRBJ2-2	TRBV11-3	CASSLHGANTGELFF	TGTGCCAGCAGCTTACACGGGGCGAACACCGGGGAGCTGTTTTTT
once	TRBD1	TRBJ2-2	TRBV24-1	CATSNSGTGDTGELFF	TGTGCCACCAGTAATTCCGGGACAGGAGACACCGGGGAGCTGTTTTTT
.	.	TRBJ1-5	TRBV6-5	CASSYTGGGNQPQHF	TGTGCCAGCAGTTACACCGGGGGGGGCAATCAGCCCCAGCATTTT
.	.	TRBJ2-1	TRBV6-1	CASSSLNEQFF	TGTGCCAGCAGTTCCCTCAATGAGCAGTTCTTC
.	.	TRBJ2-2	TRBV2	CASRDRGSRSGELFF	TGTGCCAGCAGGGATAGGGGTAGTCGGTCCGGGGAGCTGTTTTTT
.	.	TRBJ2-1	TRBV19	CASTGDLYNEQFF	TGTGCCAGTACTGGGGACCTTTACAATGAGCAGTTCTTC
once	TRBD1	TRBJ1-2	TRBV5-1	CASSQWTGGIYGYTF	TGCGCCAGCAGCCAATGGACAGGGGGTATCTATGGCTACACCTTC
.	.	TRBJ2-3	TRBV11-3	CASSLEGTDTQYF	TGTGCCAGCAGCTTAGAGGGAACGGATACGCAGTATTTT
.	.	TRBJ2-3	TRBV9	CASSGLLPPSTDTQYF	TGTGCCAGCAGCGGACTCCTACCTCCTAGCACAGATACGCAGTATTTT
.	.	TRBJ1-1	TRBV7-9	CASSPGPSTWNTEAFF	TGTGCCAGCAGCCCAGGCCCCTCGACCTGGAACACTGAAGCTTTCTTT
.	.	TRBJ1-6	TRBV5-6	CASRRGGFLNNSPLHF	TGTGCCAGCAGACGGGGGGGTTTTCTAAATAATTCACCCCTCCACTTT
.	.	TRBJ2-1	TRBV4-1	CASSQDSSPEQFF	TGCGCCAGCAGCCAAGACTCTAGCCCTGAGCAGTTCTTC
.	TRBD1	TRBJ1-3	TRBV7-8	CASSPGTAGNTIYF	TGTGCCAGCAGCCCCGGGACAGCTGGAAACACCATATATTTT
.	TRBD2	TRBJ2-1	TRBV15	CATSREGGSYNEQFF	TGTGCCACCAGCAGAGAGGGGGGGAGTTACAATGAGCAGTTCTTC
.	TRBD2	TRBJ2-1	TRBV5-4	CASSKGTSGSRSYNEQFF	TGTGCCAGCAGCAAAGGGACTAGCGGGAGTCGATCCTACAATGAGCAGTTCTTC
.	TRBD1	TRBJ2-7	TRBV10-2	CASPIGDRGPYEQYF	TGCGCCAGCCCTATCGGGGACAGGGGTCCCTACGAGCAGTACTTC
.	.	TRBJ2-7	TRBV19	CASSVGVSLPYEQYF	TGTGCCAGTAGTGTCGGGGTCTCCCTACCCTACGAGCAGTACTTC
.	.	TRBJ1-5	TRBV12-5	CASGLVRGAGDGWWPQHF	TGTGCTAGTGGTTTGGTGCGGGGGGCAGGGGATGGGTGGTGGCCCCAGCATTTT
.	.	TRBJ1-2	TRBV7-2	CASSLNRDTANYGYTF	TGTGCCAGCAGCCTAAATAGGGACACCGCTAACTATGGCTACACCTTC
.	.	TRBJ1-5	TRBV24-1	CATSDWVRGASNQPQHF	TGTGCCACCAGTGATTGGGTGAGGGGGGCGAGCAATCAGCCCCAGCATTTT
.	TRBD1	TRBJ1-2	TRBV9	CASSEGQPGGYTF	TGTGCCAGCAGCGAGGGACAGCCCGGTGGCTACACCTTC
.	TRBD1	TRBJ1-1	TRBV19	CASSTDRGPEAFF	TGTGCCAGTAGCACGGACAGGGGACCTGAAGCTTTCTTT
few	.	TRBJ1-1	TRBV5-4	CASSPQTGSTAFF	TGTGCCAGCAGCCCCCAAACGGGCAGTACGGCTTTCTTT